This T cell receptor beta chain derives from a study of response to subunit inactivated influenza vaccine. General observations from the study: Few additional T cells are recruited per seasonal influenza vaccination, authors suggested.

Note on this clonotype: Its antigen is still unknown.

TCRdb re-called the RT-PCR reads through MiXCR, storing one row per CDR3 protein. The sample shows over 150,000 distinct CDR3 sequences, around an eighth of them seen only once. Material: CD8+ T cells sorted from PBMCs, obtained more than 4 days after vaccination. This TCR was sampled from a man aged 45-65 years who received an inactivated influenza vaccine.

Here the CDR3 reads CASSTNRGNTEAFF. As DNA, the CDR3 is TGTGCCAGCAGTACGAACAGGGGGAACACTGAAGCTTTCTTT. The gene calls are TRBV6-1 and TRBJ1-1; 7 nucleotides match TRBD1. The V segment lost 5 bases and the J segment 1 base; nucleotides outside the gene matches: 4. There are 14 residues in the CDR3. Germline CDR1 reads MNHNS; CDR2 reads SASEGT.